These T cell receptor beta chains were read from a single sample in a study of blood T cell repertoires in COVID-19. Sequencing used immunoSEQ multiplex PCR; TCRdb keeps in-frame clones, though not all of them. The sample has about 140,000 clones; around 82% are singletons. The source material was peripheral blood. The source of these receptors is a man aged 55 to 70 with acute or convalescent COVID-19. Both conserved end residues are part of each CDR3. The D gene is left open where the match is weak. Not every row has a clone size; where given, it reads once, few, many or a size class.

CDR3 DNA: TGTGCCAGCAGCCCCGAGGGCACAGATACGCAGTATTTT; CDR3 protein: CASSPEGTDTQYF; V gene: TRBV5-8; D gene: NA; clone size: NA; J gene: TRBJ2-3
CDR3 DNA: TGTGCCAGCAGTGGGGGCCTAGGGAGCAATCAGCCCCAGCATTTT; CDR3 protein: CASSGGLGSNQPQHF; V gene: TRBV2; D gene: NA; clone size: few; J gene: TRBJ1-5
CDR3 DNA: TGTGCCAGCAGTTCTCTAGCGGGTGAGGGCTACGAGCAGTACTTC; CDR3 protein: CASSSLAGEGYEQYF; V gene: TRBV6-2/TRBV6-3; D gene: TRBD2; clone size: NA; J gene: TRBJ2-7
CDR3 DNA: TGTGCCAGCAGCTTAGAGGCAGGGATGGGGGAGACCCAGTACTTC; CDR3 protein: CASSLEAGMGETQYF; V gene: TRBV7-9; D gene: NA; clone size: NA; J gene: TRBJ2-5
CDR3 DNA: TGTGCCAGCAGTTTAACCGCCGGGGAGGGGGCTTTCTTT; CDR3 protein: CASSLTAGEGAFF; V gene: TRBV28; D gene: NA; clone size: NA; J gene: TRBJ1-1
CDR3 DNA: TGTGCCAGCAGTTTCCAGAGGTCCACTGAAGCTTTCTTT; CDR3 protein: CASSFQRSTEAFF; V gene: TRBV27; D gene: NA; clone size: once; J gene: TRBJ1-1
CDR3 DNA: TGTGCCAGCAGCCAGGGGTGGGGGCTCAACACTGAAGCTTTCTTT; CDR3 protein: CASSQGWGLNTEAFF; V gene: TRBV3-1/TRBV3-2; D gene: NA; clone size: NA; J gene: TRBJ1-1
CDR3 DNA: TGTGCCAGCAGCCAAAGAGCACAGGGGGTCGCAGGTTCACCCCTCCACTTT; CDR3 protein: CASSQRAQGVAGSPLHF; V gene: TRBV7-8; D gene: TRBD1; clone size: NA; J gene: TRBJ1-6
CDR3 DNA: TGTGCCAGCAGCCAAGCCGGGAGGGCGAGTGAGCAGTACTTC; CDR3 protein: CASSQAGRASEQYF; V gene: TRBV3-1/TRBV3-2; D gene: TRBD2; clone size: NA; J gene: TRBJ2-7
CDR3 DNA: TGCGCCAGCAGTCGGGATGACCGTAATGAGCAGTTCTTC; CDR3 protein: CASSRDDRNEQFF; V gene: TRBV10-1; D gene: NA; clone size: NA; J gene: TRBJ2-1
CDR3 DNA: TGTGCCAGCAGCTCGGGACTAGCGGGGCGCACAGATACGCAGTATTTT; CDR3 protein: CASSSGLAGRTDTQYF; V gene: TRBV13; D gene: TRBD2; clone size: NA; J gene: TRBJ2-3
CDR3 DNA: TGTGCCAGTAGTCCAGGGGACAGGTGGGGCTATGGCTACACCTTC; CDR3 protein: CASSPGDRWGYGYTF; V gene: TRBV19; D gene: TRBD1; clone size: NA; J gene: TRBJ1-2
CDR3 DNA: TGTGCCAGCAGCTTAATGGGACTAGCTACAGATACGCAGTATTTT; CDR3 protein: CASSLMGLATDTQYF; V gene: TRBV7-3; D gene: TRBD2; clone size: NA; J gene: TRBJ2-3
CDR3 DNA: TGTGCCAGCAGTTTCGGGGGGCCAGGGACCTCCGAGCAGTACTTC; CDR3 protein: CASSFGGPGTSEQYF; V gene: TRBV27; D gene: NA; clone size: NA; J gene: TRBJ2-7
CDR3 DNA: TGTGCCAGCAGCGTAGGAACTAGCGGGAGGAGGGAGGAGCAGTTCTTC; CDR3 protein: CASSVGTSGRREEQFF; V gene: TRBV9; D gene: TRBD2; clone size: NA; J gene: TRBJ2-1
CDR3 DNA: TGCAGCGTTGGAAGCTCTTTACACGAGCAGTACTTC; CDR3 protein: CSVGSSLHEQYF; V gene: TRBV29-1; D gene: NA; clone size: NA; J gene: TRBJ2-7
CDR3 DNA: TGTGCCAGCAGCGTAGCTAGGGGGCAGGTCGGGGAGCTGTTTTTT; CDR3 protein: CASSVARGQVGELFF; V gene: TRBV9; D gene: TRBD1; clone size: NA; J gene: TRBJ2-2
CDR3 DNA: TGTGCCAGCAGCCCCGTTGAGTCCACAGATACGCAGTATTTT; CDR3 protein: CASSPVESTDTQYF; V gene: TRBV5-5; D gene: NA; clone size: NA; J gene: TRBJ2-3
CDR3 DNA: TGTGCCAGTAGTATCTCGCTACTAGCGGGGGAGGTGGAGACCCAGTACTTC; CDR3 protein: CASSISLLAGEVETQYF; V gene: TRBV19; D gene: TRBD2; clone size: NA; J gene: TRBJ2-5
CDR3 DNA: TGTGCCAGCAGCCCATCCTACGAGCAGTACTTC; CDR3 protein: CASSPSYEQYF; V gene: TRBV27; D gene: NA; clone size: NA; J gene: TRBJ2-7
CDR3 DNA: TGTGCCAGCAGCATACTCAAGCGGGAGGGCACCGGGGAGCTGTTTTTT; CDR3 protein: CASSILKREGTGELFF; V gene: TRBV27; D gene: TRBD2; clone size: NA; J gene: TRBJ2-2
CDR3 DNA: TGTGCCAGCAGCCAAGTTAACTGGCCCCCAGCGGGAGAGACCCAGTACTTC; CDR3 protein: CASSQVNWPPAGETQYF; V gene: TRBV14; D gene: NA; clone size: few; J gene: TRBJ2-5
CDR3 DNA: TGTGCCAGTAGTATTTTCCCCCTGGGCGCCACAGATACGCAGTATTTT; CDR3 protein: CASSIFPLGATDTQYF; V gene: TRBV19; D gene: NA; clone size: NA; J gene: TRBJ2-3
CDR3 DNA: TGTGCCTACACCAGGGTGGTGAACACTGAAGCTTTCTTT; CDR3 protein: CAYTRVVNTEAFF; V gene: TRBV30; D gene: NA; clone size: NA; J gene: TRBJ1-1
CDR3 DNA: TGTGCCAGCTCCCCCGGGACTAGCGCGAACAATGAGCAGTTCTTC; CDR3 protein: CASSPGTSANNEQFF; V gene: TRBV18; D gene: TRBD2; clone size: NA; J gene: TRBJ2-1
CDR3 DNA: TGTGCCAGCAGCCGTCCGACTAGACCCTACGAGCAGTACTTC; CDR3 protein: CASSRPTRPYEQYF; V gene: TRBV6-5; D gene: NA; clone size: NA; J gene: TRBJ2-7
CDR3 DNA: TGTGCCAGCAGCGTCGGAGGAACCTACACGAATGAGCAGTTCTTC; CDR3 protein: CASSVGGTYTNEQFF; V gene: TRBV9; D gene: NA; clone size: NA; J gene: TRBJ2-1
CDR3 DNA: TGCGCCAGCAGCTTGCAGGGGGCGGGGGCCACTGAAGCTTTCTTT; CDR3 protein: CASSLQGAGATEAFF; V gene: TRBV5-1; D gene: TRBD1; clone size: once; J gene: TRBJ1-1
CDR3 DNA: TGTGCCAGCAGTTCGACCCGAGAGGGTGAAAAACTGTTTTTT; CDR3 protein: CASSSTREGEKLFF; V gene: TRBV28; D gene: NA; clone size: NA; J gene: TRBJ1-4
CDR3 DNA: TGTGCCAGCTCGGCCGGGACTAGCCCCTACAATGAGCAGTTCTTC; CDR3 protein: CASSAGTSPYNEQFF; V gene: TRBV18; D gene: TRBD2; clone size: few; J gene: TRBJ2-1
CDR3 DNA: TGCGCCAGCAGCTGGGGCCCCCACCACACCGGGGAGCTGTTTTTT; CDR3 protein: CASSWGPHHTGELFF; V gene: TRBV5-1; D gene: NA; clone size: few; J gene: TRBJ2-2
CDR3 DNA: TGTGCCAGCAGCTTAGACGGTAATCAGCCCCAGCATTTT; CDR3 protein: CASSLDGNQPQHF; V gene: TRBV7-9; D gene: NA; clone size: NA; J gene: TRBJ1-5
CDR3 DNA: TGTGCCAGCAATCAGGACAGGGCCTACGAGCAGTACTTC; CDR3 protein: CASNQDRAYEQYF; V gene: TRBV11-2; D gene: TRBD1; clone size: once; J gene: TRBJ2-7
CDR3 DNA: TGTGCCAGCGCTTCTTGGGGTGCGGGAGCTTACGAGCAGTACTTC; CDR3 protein: CASASWGAGAYEQYF; V gene: TRBV27; D gene: TRBD2; clone size: NA; J gene: TRBJ2-7
CDR3 DNA: TGTGCCAGCAGTGGTCGGCAGGGGGCGAATCAGCCCCAGCATTTT; CDR3 protein: CASSGRQGANQPQHF; V gene: TRBV2; D gene: TRBD1; clone size: NA; J gene: TRBJ1-5
CDR3 DNA: TGTGCCAGCAGTTATGGTCCCTATAACTATGGCTACACCTTC; CDR3 protein: CASSYGPYNYGYTF; V gene: TRBV28; D gene: NA; clone size: NA; J gene: TRBJ1-2
CDR3 DNA: TGTGCCAGCACCTCCTCGACTAGCGGGAGAGCCGAGCAGTACTTC; CDR3 protein: CASTSSTSGRAEQYF; V gene: TRBV6-5; D gene: TRBD2; clone size: many; J gene: TRBJ2-7
CDR3 DNA: TGTGCCAGCAGCCAAGATGTTCCCGGGGGAGCTTTCTTT; CDR3 protein: CASSQDVPGGAFF; V gene: TRBV14; D gene: NA; clone size: NA; J gene: TRBJ1-1
CDR3 DNA: TGCGCCAGCAGCTTCTTGGCGGGGGAAGAGACCCAGTACTTC; CDR3 protein: CASSFLAGEETQYF; V gene: TRBV5-1; D gene: TRBD2; clone size: few; J gene: TRBJ2-5
CDR3 DNA: TGTGCCAGCAGGATACAGGACTATGGCTACACCTTC; CDR3 protein: CASRIQDYGYTF; V gene: TRBV28; D gene: NA; clone size: NA; J gene: TRBJ1-2
CDR3 DNA: TGTGCCAGCAGTTTTGGCAGTAACTATGGCTACACCTTC; CDR3 protein: CASSFGSNYGYTF; V gene: TRBV28; D gene: NA; clone size: NA; J gene: TRBJ1-2